The rows below give T cell receptor beta chains drawn from one sample of a study of T-cell reconstitution after alpha-beta-depleted transplantation in children. MiXCR, applied by TCRdb to the PCR reads, yields one record per CDR3 protein. The profile shows around 800,000 distinct CDR3 sequences, approximately 15% of them singletons. The sequences come from PBMCs, mostly from graft donor cells, collected 360 days after TCRalphabeta/CD19-depleted stem cell transplant. Receptors originate from a male patient younger than 18 who had a stem cell transplant for acute lymphoblastic leukemia, so the T cells may come from the graft donor. Both conserved end residues are part of each CDR3. Fields, in order: D gene, clone size, J gene, V gene, CDR3 DNA, CDR3 protein. D genes are given only for firm matches. Size values are once, few and many counts, or a class for expanded clones, and some rows have none.

d_call: .
clone_size: few
j_call: TRBJ2-7
v_call: TRBV9
cdr3_nt: TGTGCCAGCAGCACACGAGGGGGGAACCCTCCCTACGAGCAGTACTTC
cdr3_aa: CASSTRGGNPPYEQYF

d_call: .
clone_size: .
j_call: TRBJ1-1
v_call: TRBV21-1
cdr3_nt: TGTGCCAGCAGCAACCGGGACAGGGTTTTTTACTGCACTGAAGCTTTCTTT
cdr3_aa: CASSNRDRVFYCTEAFF

d_call: TRBD2
clone_size: .
j_call: TRBJ2-2
v_call: TRBV24-1
cdr3_nt: TGTGCCACCAGCCCCAGCGGGAGGAGGAACACCGGGGAGCTGTTTTTT
cdr3_aa: CATSPSGRRNTGELFF

d_call: .
clone_size: few
j_call: TRBJ2-5
v_call: TRBV4-1
cdr3_nt: TGCGCCAGCAGCCAAGATCCCCCTCTCCTGTGGCAGCCAGAGACCCAGTACTTC
cdr3_aa: CASSQDPPLLWQPETQYF

d_call: .
clone_size: .
j_call: TRBJ2-1
v_call: TRBV19
cdr3_nt: TGTGCCAGTAGTATAGCGTTCGGATACAATGAGCAGTTCTTC
cdr3_aa: CASSIAFGYNEQFF

d_call: .
clone_size: .
j_call: TRBJ2-5
v_call: TRBV29-1
cdr3_nt: TGCAGCGTTGAAGATCTGAGGGGCCTCGAGACCCAGTACTTC
cdr3_aa: CSVEDLRGLETQYF

d_call: .
clone_size: few
j_call: TRBJ2-7
v_call: TRBV3-1
cdr3_nt: TGTGCCAGCACCTCCGTTGGGGGGTACGAGCAGTACTTC
cdr3_aa: CASTSVGGYEQYF

d_call: .
clone_size: .
j_call: TRBJ1-5
v_call: TRBV11-1
cdr3_nt: TGTGCCAGCAGCTCGGGACCACTGGCCCGTTTAAGCAATCAGCCCCAGCATTTT
cdr3_aa: CASSSGPLARLSNQPQHF

d_call: TRBD1
clone_size: many
j_call: TRBJ2-1
v_call: TRBV12-3/TRBV12-4
cdr3_nt: TGTGCCAGCAGGCCCCTCAGGGGGTTGAGTGAGCAGTTCTTC
cdr3_aa: CASRPLRGLSEQFF

d_call: .
clone_size: few
j_call: TRBJ2-2
v_call: TRBV20-1
cdr3_nt: TGCAGTGCTAGAGAGGGTCCCAGCGGCGGGGAGCTGTTTTTT
cdr3_aa: CSAREGPSGGELFF

d_call: .
clone_size: few
j_call: TRBJ2-2
v_call: TRBV7-2
cdr3_nt: TGTGCCAGCAGCTTAGTATTAGTTTCGCGGACCGGGGAGCTGTTTTTT
cdr3_aa: CASSLVLVSRTGELFF

d_call: .
clone_size: .
j_call: TRBJ2-7
v_call: TRBV13
cdr3_nt: TGTGCCAGCAGCTCCACTCTTTCCCACGAGCAGTACTTC
cdr3_aa: CASSSTLSHEQYF

d_call: TRBD2
clone_size: few
j_call: TRBJ2-1
v_call: TRBV6-5
cdr3_nt: TGTGCCAGCAGTTGCTTCCTCTTTACGGGAGGGTACTACAATGAGCAGTTCTTC
cdr3_aa: CASSCFLFTGGYYNEQFF

d_call: .
clone_size: .
j_call: TRBJ2-1
v_call: TRBV6-4
cdr3_nt: TGTGCCAGCAAGATAACACTGGACGGTGAGCAGTTCTTC
cdr3_aa: CASKITLDGEQFF

d_call: TRBD2
clone_size: many
j_call: TRBJ2-1
v_call: TRBV7-3
cdr3_nt: TGTGCCAGCAGCTTAACCCGGCTAGCGGGTTACAATGAGCAGTTCTTC
cdr3_aa: CASSLTRLAGYNEQFF

d_call: .
clone_size: .
j_call: TRBJ2-1
v_call: TRBV20-1
cdr3_nt: TGCAGTGCTAGAAGACCCAACGACAATGAGCAGTTCTTC
cdr3_aa: CSARRPNDNEQFF

d_call: .
clone_size: .
j_call: TRBJ1-6
v_call: TRBV4-1
cdr3_nt: TGCGCCAGCAGCCAACCGCTTAGGGGGGCAGGGTCACCCCTCCACTTT
cdr3_aa: CASSQPLRGAGSPLHF

d_call: .
clone_size: few
j_call: TRBJ2-3
v_call: TRBV2
cdr3_nt: TGTGCCAGCAGTGGCTCCCGGGCCGATCCTGGCCCAGATACGCAGTATTTT
cdr3_aa: CASSGSRADPGPDTQYF

d_call: .
clone_size: .
j_call: TRBJ2-5
v_call: TRBV9
cdr3_nt: TGTGCCAGCAGCGTTTGGGCTGGGGAGACCCAGTACTTC
cdr3_aa: CASSVWAGETQYF

d_call: .
clone_size: .
j_call: TRBJ2-6
v_call: TRBV6-1
cdr3_nt: TGTGCCAGCAGCCGCAATCGGGCCGTCTCTGGGGCCAACGTCCTGACTTTC
cdr3_aa: CASSRNRAVSGANVLTF

d_call: .
clone_size: .
j_call: TRBJ2-1
v_call: TRBV7-8
cdr3_nt: TGTGCCAGCAGCGCATTTGAATCACCTACTGCGGGGAATGAGCAGTTCTTC
cdr3_aa: CASSAFESPTAGNEQFF

d_call: .
clone_size: .
j_call: TRBJ2-7
v_call: TRBV12-3/TRBV12-4
cdr3_nt: TGTGCCAGCACCGTTGGTGGGGGGTCCTACGAGCAGTACTTC
cdr3_aa: CASTVGGGSYEQYF

d_call: .
clone_size: many
j_call: TRBJ2-4
v_call: TRBV2
cdr3_nt: TGTGCCAGCACCGAGTACTACCTTCCGTACTTC
cdr3_aa: CASTEYYLPYF

d_call: .
clone_size: .
j_call: TRBJ2-1
v_call: TRBV5-5
cdr3_nt: TGTGCCAGCAGCTTGGAATGGAGCTCCTACAATGAGCAGTTCTTC
cdr3_aa: CASSLEWSSYNEQFF

d_call: .
clone_size: .
j_call: TRBJ2-5
v_call: TRBV20-1
cdr3_nt: TGCAGTGCTAGAGATCTCGCCAGGGGCGATAAAGAGACCCAGTACTTC
cdr3_aa: CSARDLARGDKETQYF

d_call: TRBD1
clone_size: once
j_call: TRBJ2-1
v_call: TRBV5-1
cdr3_nt: TGCGCCAGCAGCTTGTCCGGGACAGGGGGCAATGTAAATGAGCAGTTCTTC
cdr3_aa: CASSLSGTGGNVNEQFF

d_call: .
clone_size: .
j_call: TRBJ2-7
v_call: TRBV27
cdr3_nt: TGTGCCAGCAGTTACAGCCTAGCCGGTGCCTACGAGCAGTACTTC
cdr3_aa: CASSYSLAGAYEQYF

d_call: .
clone_size: many
j_call: TRBJ1-4
v_call: TRBV12-3/TRBV12-4
cdr3_nt: TGTGCCAGCAGACTGGGACCGTTTAATGAAAAACTGTTTTTT
cdr3_aa: CASRLGPFNEKLFF

d_call: .
clone_size: few
j_call: TRBJ1-5
v_call: TRBV7-9
cdr3_nt: TGTGCCAGCAGCTTTGGACACTGGCAGCCCCAGCATTTT
cdr3_aa: CASSFGHWQPQHF

d_call: .
clone_size: few
j_call: TRBJ2-3
v_call: TRBV14
cdr3_nt: TGTGCCAGCAGCCAGCTGGATACGCAGTATTTT
cdr3_aa: CASSQLDTQYF

d_call: TRBD2
clone_size: .
j_call: TRBJ2-1
v_call: TRBV12-3/TRBV12-4
cdr3_nt: TGTGCCAGCAGCGGACTAGCGGGAGGCCTATACAATGAGCAGTTCTTC
cdr3_aa: CASSGLAGGLYNEQFF

d_call: TRBD2
clone_size: .
j_call: TRBJ2-3
v_call: TRBV30
cdr3_nt: TGTGCCTGGAGTCGAGCGGGATCAGGAGATACGCAGTATTTT
cdr3_aa: CAWSRAGSGDTQYF

d_call: .
clone_size: few
j_call: TRBJ1-2
v_call: TRBV12-3/TRBV12-4
cdr3_nt: TGTGCCAGCAGGCAGAACTATGGCTACACCTTC
cdr3_aa: CASRQNYGYTF